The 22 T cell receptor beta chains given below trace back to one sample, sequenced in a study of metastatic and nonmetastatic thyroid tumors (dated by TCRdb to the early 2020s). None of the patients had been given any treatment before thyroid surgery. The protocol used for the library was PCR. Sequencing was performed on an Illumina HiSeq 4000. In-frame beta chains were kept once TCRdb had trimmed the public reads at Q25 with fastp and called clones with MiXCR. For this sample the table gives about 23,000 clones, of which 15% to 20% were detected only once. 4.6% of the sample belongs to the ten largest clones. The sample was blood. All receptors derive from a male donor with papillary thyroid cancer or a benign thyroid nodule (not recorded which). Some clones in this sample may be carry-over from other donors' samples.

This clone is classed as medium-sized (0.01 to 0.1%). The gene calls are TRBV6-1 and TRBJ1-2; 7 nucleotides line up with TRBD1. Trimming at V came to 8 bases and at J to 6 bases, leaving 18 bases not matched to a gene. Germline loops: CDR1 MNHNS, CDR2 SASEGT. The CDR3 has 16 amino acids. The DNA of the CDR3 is TGTGCCAGCTCGTCCTCCCGACAGGGCGTCGCGGATGGCTACACCTTC. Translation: CASSSSRQGVADGYTF.

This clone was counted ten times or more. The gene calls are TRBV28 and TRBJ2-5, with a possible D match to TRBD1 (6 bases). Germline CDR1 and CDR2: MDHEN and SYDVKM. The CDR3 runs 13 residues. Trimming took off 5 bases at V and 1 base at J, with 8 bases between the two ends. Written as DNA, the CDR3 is TGTGCCAGCAGTACGGACAGCCAAGAGACCCAGTACTTC. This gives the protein CASSTDSQETQYF.

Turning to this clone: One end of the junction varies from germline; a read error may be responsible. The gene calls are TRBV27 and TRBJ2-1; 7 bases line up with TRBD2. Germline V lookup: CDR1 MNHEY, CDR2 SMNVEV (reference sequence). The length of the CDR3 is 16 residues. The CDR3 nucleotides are TGTGCCAGCAGTTTATTCGGGAGGACCTCCTACAATGATCAGTTCTTC. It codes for CASSLFGRTSYNDQFF.

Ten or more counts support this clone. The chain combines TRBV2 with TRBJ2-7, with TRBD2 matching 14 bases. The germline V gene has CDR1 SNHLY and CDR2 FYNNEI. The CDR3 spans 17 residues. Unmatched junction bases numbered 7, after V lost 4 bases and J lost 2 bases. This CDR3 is CASSGGLAGETPYEQYF. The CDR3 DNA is TGTGCCAGCAGTGGGGGACTAGCGGGAGAGACCCCCTACGAGCAGTACTTC.

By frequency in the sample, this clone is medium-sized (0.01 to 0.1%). The CDR3 DNA reads TGCAGTGCCACGGACAGGCGTAACTATGGCTACACCTTC. Protein sequence: CSATDRRNYGYTF. This chain joins TRBV20-1 and TRBJ1-2; 7 bases map to TRBD1. This CDR3 has 13 amino acids. The V gene's germline CDR1 is DFQATT and CDR2 SNEGSKA (reference sequence). V dropped 6 bases and J dropped 1; count of bases not matched to a gene: 5.

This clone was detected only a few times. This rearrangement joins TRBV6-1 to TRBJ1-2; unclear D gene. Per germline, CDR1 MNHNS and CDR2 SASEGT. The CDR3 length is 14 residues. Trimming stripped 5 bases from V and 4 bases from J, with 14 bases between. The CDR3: CASSTAGVSYGYTF. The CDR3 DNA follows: TGTGCCAGCAGTACGGCAGGAGTTAGCTATGGCTACACCTTC.

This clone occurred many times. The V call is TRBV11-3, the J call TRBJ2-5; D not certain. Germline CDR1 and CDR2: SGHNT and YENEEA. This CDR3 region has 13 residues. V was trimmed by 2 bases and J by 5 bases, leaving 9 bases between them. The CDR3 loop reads CASSLSIAETQYF. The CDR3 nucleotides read TGTGCCAGCAGCTTATCAATCGCGGAGACCCAGTACTTC.

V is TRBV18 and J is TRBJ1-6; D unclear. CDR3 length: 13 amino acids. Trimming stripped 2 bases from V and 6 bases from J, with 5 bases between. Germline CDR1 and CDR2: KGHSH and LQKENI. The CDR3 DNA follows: TGTGCCAGCTCACCAGGGCTTAATTCACCCCTCCACTTT. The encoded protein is CASSPGLNSPLHF.

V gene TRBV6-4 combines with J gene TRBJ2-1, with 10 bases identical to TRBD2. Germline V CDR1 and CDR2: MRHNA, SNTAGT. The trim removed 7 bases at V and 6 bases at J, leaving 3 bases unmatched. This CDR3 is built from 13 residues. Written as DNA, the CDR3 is TGTGCCAGCATTCCTAGCGGGAGCAATGAGCAGTTCTTC. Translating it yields CASIPSGSNEQFF.

CDR3 sequence (DNA): TGCGCCAGCAGCTTGGGCGGCAGGGGCCACGAGCAGTACTTC. Translating gives CASSLGGRGHEQYF. The chain recombines TRBV5-1 with TRBJ2-7, with D perhaps TRBD1 (6 bases). Germline CDR1 and CDR2: SGHRS and YFSETQ. Deletions cut 0 bases from V and 5 bases from J, with 12 bases between. CDR3 size: 14 residues.

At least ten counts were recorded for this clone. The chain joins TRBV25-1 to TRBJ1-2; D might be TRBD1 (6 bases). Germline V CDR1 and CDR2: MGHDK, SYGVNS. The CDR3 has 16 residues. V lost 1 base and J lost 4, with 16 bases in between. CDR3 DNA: TGTGCCAGCAGTGAATCACCGGGAGGACAGACCTATGGCTACACCTTC. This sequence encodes CASSESPGGQTYGYTF.

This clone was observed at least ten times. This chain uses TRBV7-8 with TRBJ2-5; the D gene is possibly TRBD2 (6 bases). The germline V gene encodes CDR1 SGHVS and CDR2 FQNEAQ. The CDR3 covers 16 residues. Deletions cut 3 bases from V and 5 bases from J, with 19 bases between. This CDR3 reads CASSFGSGGMRETQYF. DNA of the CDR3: TGTGCCAGCAGCTTTGGGTCCGGCGGGATGCGGGAGACCCAGTACTTC.

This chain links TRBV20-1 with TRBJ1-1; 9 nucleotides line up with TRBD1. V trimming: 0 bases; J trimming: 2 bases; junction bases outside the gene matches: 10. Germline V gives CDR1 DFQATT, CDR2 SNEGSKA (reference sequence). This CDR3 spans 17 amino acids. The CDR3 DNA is TGCAGTGCTAGAGATGTAGGCGGGACAGGGCTAAACACTGAAGCTTTCTTT. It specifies CSARDVGGTGLNTEAFF.

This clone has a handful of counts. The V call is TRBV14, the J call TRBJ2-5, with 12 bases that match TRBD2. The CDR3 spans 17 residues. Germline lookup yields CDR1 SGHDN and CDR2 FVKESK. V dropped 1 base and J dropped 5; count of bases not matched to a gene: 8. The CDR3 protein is CASSQGLAGGPGETQYF. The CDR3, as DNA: TGTGCCAGCAGCCAAGGCCTAGCGGGAGGGCCTGGGGAGACCCAGTACTTC. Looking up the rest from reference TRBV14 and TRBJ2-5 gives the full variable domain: EAGVTQFPSHSVIEKGQTVTLRCDPISGHDNLYWYRRVMGKEIKFLLHFVKESKQDESGMPNNRFLAERTGGTYSTLKVQPAELEDSGVYFCASSQGLAGGPGETQYFGPGTRLLVL.

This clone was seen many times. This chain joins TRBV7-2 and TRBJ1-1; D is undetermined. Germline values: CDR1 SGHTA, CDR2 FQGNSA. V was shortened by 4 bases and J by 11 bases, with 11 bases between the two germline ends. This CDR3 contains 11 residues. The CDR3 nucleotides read TGTGCCAGCAGCTCGGGCCTAGCTGCTTTCTTT. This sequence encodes CASSSGLAAFF.

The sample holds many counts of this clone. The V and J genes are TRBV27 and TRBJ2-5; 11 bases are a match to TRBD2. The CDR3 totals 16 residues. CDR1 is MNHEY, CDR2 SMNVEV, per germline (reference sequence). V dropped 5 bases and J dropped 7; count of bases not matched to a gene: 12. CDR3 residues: CASSMGSGRARGTQYF. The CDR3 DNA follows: TGTGCCAGCAGTATGGGTAGCGGGAGGGCTAGGGGGACCCAGTACTTC.

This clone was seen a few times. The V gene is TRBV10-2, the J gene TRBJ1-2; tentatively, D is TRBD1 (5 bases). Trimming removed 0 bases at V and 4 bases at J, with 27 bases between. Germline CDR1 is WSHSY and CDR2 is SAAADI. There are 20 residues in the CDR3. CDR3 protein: CASSESLTNRQRMDPYGYTF. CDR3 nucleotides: TGCGCCAGCAGTGAGTCCTTGACGAACCGACAGCGAATGGATCCCTATGGCTACACCTTC.

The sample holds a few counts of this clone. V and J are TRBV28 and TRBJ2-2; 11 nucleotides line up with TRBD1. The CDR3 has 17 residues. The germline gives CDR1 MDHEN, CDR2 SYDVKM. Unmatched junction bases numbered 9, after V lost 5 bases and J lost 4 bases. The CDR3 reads CASSISIGTGGTGELFF. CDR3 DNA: TGTGCCAGCAGTATTTCGATAGGGACAGGGGGCACCGGGGAGCTGTTTTTT.

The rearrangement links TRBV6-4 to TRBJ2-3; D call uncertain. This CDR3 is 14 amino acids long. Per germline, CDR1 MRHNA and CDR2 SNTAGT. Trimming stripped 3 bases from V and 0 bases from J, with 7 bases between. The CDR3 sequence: CASSDGPSTDTQYF. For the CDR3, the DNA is TGTGCCAGCAGTGATGGGCCTAGCACAGATACGCAGTATTTT.

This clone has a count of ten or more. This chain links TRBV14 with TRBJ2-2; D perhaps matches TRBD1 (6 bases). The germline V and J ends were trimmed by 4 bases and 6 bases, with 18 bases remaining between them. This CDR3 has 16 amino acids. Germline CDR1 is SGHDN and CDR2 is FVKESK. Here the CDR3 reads CASSRRTDSGSGELFF. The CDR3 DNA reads TGTGCCAGCAGCCGACGGACAGACAGTGGATCCGGGGAGCTGTTTTTT.

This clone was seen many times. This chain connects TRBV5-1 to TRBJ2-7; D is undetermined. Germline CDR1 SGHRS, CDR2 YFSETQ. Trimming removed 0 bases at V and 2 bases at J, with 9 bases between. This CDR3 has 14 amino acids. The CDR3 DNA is TGCGCCAGCAGCTTGGGCAACTCGGCCTACGAGCAGTACTTC. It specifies CASSLGNSAYEQYF. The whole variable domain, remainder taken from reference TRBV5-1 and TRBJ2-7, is KAGVTQTPRYLIKTRGQQVTLSCSPISGHRSVSWYQQTPGQGLQFLFEYFSETQRNKGNFPGRFSGRQFSNSRSEMNVSTLELGDSALYLCASSLGNSAYEQYFGPGTRLTVT.

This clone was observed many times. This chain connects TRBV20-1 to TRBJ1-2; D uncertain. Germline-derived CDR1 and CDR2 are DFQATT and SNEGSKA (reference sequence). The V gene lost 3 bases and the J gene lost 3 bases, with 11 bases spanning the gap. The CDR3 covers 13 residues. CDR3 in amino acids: CSASITEDYGYTF. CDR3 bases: TGCAGTGCTAGTATAACGGAGGACTATGGCTACACCTTC.